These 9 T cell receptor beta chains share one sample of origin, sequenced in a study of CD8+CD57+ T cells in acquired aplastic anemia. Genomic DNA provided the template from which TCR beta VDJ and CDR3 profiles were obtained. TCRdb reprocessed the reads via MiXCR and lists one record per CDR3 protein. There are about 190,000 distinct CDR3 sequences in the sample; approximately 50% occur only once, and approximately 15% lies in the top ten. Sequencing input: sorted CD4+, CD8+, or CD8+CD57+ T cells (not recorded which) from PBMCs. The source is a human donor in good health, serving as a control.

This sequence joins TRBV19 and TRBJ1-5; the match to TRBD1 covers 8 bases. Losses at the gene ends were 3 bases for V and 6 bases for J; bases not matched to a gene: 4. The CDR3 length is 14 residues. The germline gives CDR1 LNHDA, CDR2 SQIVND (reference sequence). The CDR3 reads CASSIDRGAQPQHF. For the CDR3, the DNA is TGTGCCAGTAGTATCGACAGGGGAGCTCAGCCCCAGCATTTT.

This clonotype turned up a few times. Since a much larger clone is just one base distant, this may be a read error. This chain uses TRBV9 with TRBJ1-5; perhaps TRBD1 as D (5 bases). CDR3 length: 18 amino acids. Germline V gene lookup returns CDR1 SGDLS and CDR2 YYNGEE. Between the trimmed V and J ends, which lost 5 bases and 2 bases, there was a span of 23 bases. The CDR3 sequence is CASSRGSSRETGNQPQHF. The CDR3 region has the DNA TGTGCCAGCAGTCGGGGGTCGTCTAGAGAAACGGGCAATCAGCCCCAGCATTTT.

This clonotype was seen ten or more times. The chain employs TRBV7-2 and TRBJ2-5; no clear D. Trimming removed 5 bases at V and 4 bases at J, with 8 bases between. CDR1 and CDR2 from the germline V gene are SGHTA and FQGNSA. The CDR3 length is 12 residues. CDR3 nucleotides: TGTGCCAGCAGCCCAGTCGGAGAGACCCAGTACTTC. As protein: CASSPVGETQYF.

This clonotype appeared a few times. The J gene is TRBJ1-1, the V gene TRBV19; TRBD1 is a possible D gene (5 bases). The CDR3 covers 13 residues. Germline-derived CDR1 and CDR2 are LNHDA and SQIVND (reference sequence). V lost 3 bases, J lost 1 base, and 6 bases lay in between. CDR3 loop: CASSMTENTEAFF. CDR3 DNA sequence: TGTGCCAGTAGTATGACAGAGAACACTGAAGCTTTCTTT.

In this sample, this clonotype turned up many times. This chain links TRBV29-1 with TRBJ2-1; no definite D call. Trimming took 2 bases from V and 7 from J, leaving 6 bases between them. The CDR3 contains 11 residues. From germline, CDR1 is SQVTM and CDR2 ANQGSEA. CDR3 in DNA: TGCAGCGTTGAAAACGGAAATGAGCAGTTCTTC. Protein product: CSVENGNEQFF.

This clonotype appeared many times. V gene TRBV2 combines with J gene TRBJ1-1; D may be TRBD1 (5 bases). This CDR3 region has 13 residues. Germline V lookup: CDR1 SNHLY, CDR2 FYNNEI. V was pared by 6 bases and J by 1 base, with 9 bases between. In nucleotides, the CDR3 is TGTGCCAGCAGCGGGGACGGGAACACTGAAGCTTTCTTT. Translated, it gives CASSGDGNTEAFF. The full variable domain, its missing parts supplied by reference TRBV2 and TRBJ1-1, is EPEVTQTPSHQVTQMGQEVILRCVPISNHLYFYWYRQILGQKVEFLVSFYNNEISEKSEIFDDQFSVERPDGSNFTLKIRSTKLEDSAMYFCASSGDGNTEAFFGQGTRLTVV.

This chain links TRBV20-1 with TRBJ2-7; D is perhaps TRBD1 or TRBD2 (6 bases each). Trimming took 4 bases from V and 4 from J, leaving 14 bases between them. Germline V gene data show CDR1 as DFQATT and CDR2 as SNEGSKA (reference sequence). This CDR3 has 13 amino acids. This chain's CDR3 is CSATPGARYEQYF. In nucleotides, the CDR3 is TGCAGTGCTACGCCGGGGGCCCGATACGAGCAGTACTTC.

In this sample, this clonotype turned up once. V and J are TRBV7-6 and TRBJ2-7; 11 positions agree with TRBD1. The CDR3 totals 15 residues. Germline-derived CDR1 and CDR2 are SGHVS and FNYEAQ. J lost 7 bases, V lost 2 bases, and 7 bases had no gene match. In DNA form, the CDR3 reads TGTGCCAGCAGCTTATCAGGACAGGGGGCGAGGGAGCAGTACTTC. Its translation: CASSLSGQGAREQYF.

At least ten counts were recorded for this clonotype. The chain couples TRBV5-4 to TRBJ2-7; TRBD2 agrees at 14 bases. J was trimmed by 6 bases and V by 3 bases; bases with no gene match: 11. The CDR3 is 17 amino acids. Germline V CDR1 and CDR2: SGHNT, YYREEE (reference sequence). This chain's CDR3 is CASSYGTSGGQRLEQYF. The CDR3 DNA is TGTGCCAGCAGCTACGGGACTAGCGGGGGACAACGTCTCGAGCAGTACTTC.